The rows below give T cell receptor beta chains drawn from one sample of a study of sequential checkpoint blockade in melanoma. TCRdb's table, derived via immunoSEQ multiplex PCR, lists solely in-frame clones and lacks some. The sample holds 9,000 to 13,000 clones, 56% seen once. Sequencing used CD8+ T cells sorted from blood (inferred from file names), obtained from a patient given nivolumab and ipilimumab in sequence. The receptors were sampled from a human donor with melanoma. The CDR3 runs from the conserved cysteine through the conserved F or W. The order of the fields is V gene, D gene, CDR3 length, clone size, J gene, CDR3 protein, CDR3 DNA. D genes are given only for firm matches. Size is omitted from some rows. Given values are once, few, many or a class for expanded clones.

v_call: TRBV10-2
d_call: TRBD2
cdr3_length: 15
clone_size: NA
j_call: TRBJ2-5
cdr3_aa: CASSERLAGSKTQYF
cdr3_nt: TGCGCCAGCAGTGAGAGGTTAGCGGGATCGAAGACCCAGTACTTC

v_call: TRBV9
d_call: TRBD1
cdr3_length: 15
clone_size: few
j_call: TRBJ2-1
cdr3_aa: CASTTEGQGVHEQFF
cdr3_nt: TGTGCCAGCACCACCGAGGGACAGGGTGTCCATGAGCAGTTCTTC

v_call: TRBV7-9
d_call: TRBD2
cdr3_length: 17
clone_size: NA
j_call: TRBJ2-3
cdr3_aa: CASSSPLLAGATDTQYF
cdr3_nt: TGTGCCAGCAGCTCCCCCTTGCTAGCGGGAGCCACAGATACGCAGTATTTT

v_call: TRBV6-5
d_call: TRBD1
cdr3_length: 15
clone_size: NA
j_call: TRBJ2-7
cdr3_aa: CASSYLRDRPYEQYF
cdr3_nt: TGTGCCAGCAGTTATCTCCGGGACAGACCCTACGAGCAGTACTTC

v_call: TRBV19
d_call: TRBD2
cdr3_length: 16
clone_size: NA
j_call: TRBJ2-7
cdr3_aa: CASSLTGVAGALEQYF
cdr3_nt: TGTGCCAGTAGTCTGACGGGAGTAGCGGGAGCTCTCGAGCAGTACTTC

v_call: TRBV5-1
d_call: TRBD2
cdr3_length: 15
clone_size: NA
j_call: TRBJ2-3
cdr3_aa: CASSLGTSGSKTQYF
cdr3_nt: TGCGCCAGCAGCCTAGGGACTAGCGGGAGTAAGACGCAGTATTTT

v_call: TRBV29-1
d_call: NA
cdr3_length: 13
clone_size: few
j_call: TRBJ1-2
cdr3_aa: CSVEAGGAYGYTF
cdr3_nt: TGCAGCGTTGAAGCCGGGGGGGCCTATGGCTACACCTTC

v_call: TRBV6-6
d_call: NA
cdr3_length: 12
clone_size: NA
j_call: TRBJ1-6
cdr3_aa: CASRSGLSPLHF
cdr3_nt: TGTGCCAGCAGATCAGGGTTGTCACCCCTCCACTTT

v_call: TRBV27
d_call: NA
cdr3_length: 14
clone_size: NA
j_call: TRBJ2-3
cdr3_aa: CASSLEGFTDTQYF
cdr3_nt: TGTGCCAGCAGTTTAGAGGGCTTCACAGATACGCAGTATTTT

v_call: TRBV7-2
d_call: NA
cdr3_length: 17
clone_size: medium-sized
j_call: TRBJ1-3
cdr3_aa: CASSSRSVGEPGNTIYF
cdr3_nt: TGTGCCAGCAGCTCCCGCTCGGTCGGGGAACCAGGAAACACCATATATTTT

v_call: TRBV5-6
d_call: NA
cdr3_length: 14
clone_size: few
j_call: TRBJ2-7
cdr3_aa: CASSSIRDIYEQYF
cdr3_nt: TGTGCCAGCAGCTCAATCCGGGACATCTACGAGCAGTACTTC

v_call: TRBV7-9
d_call: NA
cdr3_length: 15
clone_size: medium-sized
j_call: TRBJ2-1
cdr3_aa: CASSLGTNSYNEQFF
cdr3_nt: TGTGCCAGCAGCTTAGGGACTAACTCCTACAATGAGCAGTTCTTC

v_call: TRBV15
d_call: NA
cdr3_length: 13
clone_size: NA
j_call: TRBJ2-7
cdr3_aa: CATSRGTTYEQYF
cdr3_nt: TGTGCCACCAGCAGAGGGACTACCTACGAGCAGTACTTC

v_call: TRBV5-8
d_call: NA
cdr3_length: 14
clone_size: medium-sized
j_call: TRBJ2-7
cdr3_aa: CASSSIRDIYEQYF
cdr3_nt: TGTGCCAGCAGCTCAATCCGGGACATCTACGAGCAGTACTTC

v_call: TRBV7-9
d_call: NA
cdr3_length: 11
clone_size: NA
j_call: TRBJ2-7
cdr3_aa: CASSRGYEQYF
cdr3_nt: TGTGCCAGCAGCCGGGGGTACGAGCAGTACTTC

v_call: TRBV19
d_call: TRBD2
cdr3_length: 15
clone_size: NA
j_call: TRBJ2-7
cdr3_aa: CASSAAAGDSYEQYF
cdr3_nt: TGTGCCAGTAGCGCGGCAGCGGGAGATAGCTACGAGCAGTACTTC

v_call: TRBV19
d_call: TRBD2
cdr3_length: 13
clone_size: NA
j_call: TRBJ2-1
cdr3_aa: CASSIGEGNEQFF
cdr3_nt: TGTGCCAGTAGTATAGGGGAGGGCAATGAGCAGTTCTTC

v_call: TRBV28
d_call: TRBD2
cdr3_length: 14
clone_size: once
j_call: TRBJ2-5
cdr3_aa: CASSPGLSRETQYF
cdr3_nt: TGTGCCAGCAGTCCGGGACTATCCAGGGAGACCCAGTACTTC

v_call: TRBV7-3
d_call: TRBD1
cdr3_length: 14
clone_size: NA
j_call: TRBJ2-7
cdr3_aa: CASSLGQGLYEQYF
cdr3_nt: TGTGCCAGCAGCCTAGGACAGGGTTTGTACGAGCAGTACTTC

v_call: TRBV27
d_call: TRBD1
cdr3_length: 15
clone_size: NA
j_call: TRBJ1-6
cdr3_aa: CASSEGGQYNSPLHF
cdr3_nt: TGTGCCAGCAGTGAAGGGGGACAGTATAATTCACCCCTCCACTTT

v_call: TRBV7-8
d_call: TRBD1
cdr3_length: 14
clone_size: NA
j_call: TRBJ2-2
cdr3_aa: CASSYPGGTGELFF
cdr3_nt: TGTGCCAGCAGCTATCCAGGGGGCACCGGGGAGCTGTTTTTT

v_call: TRBV28
d_call: NA
cdr3_length: 15
clone_size: large
j_call: TRBJ2-7
cdr3_aa: CASSLLGGPLYEQYF
cdr3_nt: TGTGCCAGCAGTTTATTAGGAGGTCCCCTCTACGAGCAGTACTTC

v_call: TRBV2
d_call: TRBD1
cdr3_length: 13
clone_size: NA
j_call: TRBJ2-7
cdr3_aa: CASETGYGYEQYF
cdr3_nt: TGTGCCAGCGAGACAGGGTACGGATACGAGCAGTACTTC

v_call: TRBV5-1
d_call: TRBD1
cdr3_length: 14
clone_size: NA
j_call: TRBJ1-2
cdr3_aa: CASSFGDRGAGYTF
cdr3_nt: TGCGCCAGCAGCTTCGGTGACAGGGGTGCTGGCTACACCTTC

v_call: TRBV27
d_call: NA
cdr3_length: 12
clone_size: NA
j_call: TRBJ1-5
cdr3_aa: CASKAGNQPQHF
cdr3_nt: TGTGCCAGCAAGGCAGGTAATCAGCCCCAGCATTTT

v_call: TRBV6-5
d_call: TRBD1
cdr3_length: 15
clone_size: NA
j_call: TRBJ1-2
cdr3_aa: CASSWTGRANYGYTF
cdr3_nt: TGTGCCAGCAGTTGGACAGGGCGGGCTAACTATGGCTACACCTTC

v_call: TRBV28
d_call: NA
cdr3_length: 15
clone_size: NA
j_call: TRBJ1-1
cdr3_aa: CASSPVRGGNTEAFF
cdr3_nt: TGTGCCAGCAGTCCCGTCCGGGGGGGGAACACTGAAGCTTTCTTT

v_call: TRBV28
d_call: TRBD1
cdr3_length: 15
clone_size: NA
j_call: TRBJ2-5
cdr3_aa: CASSLARQGKETQYF
cdr3_nt: TGTGCCAGCAGTTTGGCTAGACAGGGGAAAGAGACCCAGTACTTC

v_call: TRBV28
d_call: TRBD1
cdr3_length: 20
clone_size: NA
j_call: TRBJ2-1
cdr3_aa: CASSLFLGTGGEAPYNEQFF
cdr3_nt: TGTGCCAGCAGTTTATTCCTAGGGACAGGGGGCGAAGCCCCCTACAATGAGCAGTTCTTC

v_call: TRBV11-3
d_call: TRBD2
cdr3_length: 15
clone_size: few
j_call: TRBJ2-1
cdr3_aa: CASSPGLAGVNEQFF
cdr3_nt: TGTGCCAGCAGCCCCGGACTAGCGGGAGTCAATGAGCAGTTCTTC

v_call: TRBV7-3
d_call: NA
cdr3_length: 15
clone_size: NA
j_call: TRBJ2-5
cdr3_aa: CASSLASRKGETQYF
cdr3_nt: TGTGCCAGCAGCTTAGCTAGCCGGAAAGGAGAGACCCAGTACTTC

v_call: TRBV9
d_call: NA
cdr3_length: 17
clone_size: NA
j_call: TRBJ2-1
cdr3_aa: CASSVSHRVASYNEQFF
cdr3_nt: TGTGCCAGCAGCGTTAGTCACAGGGTGGCCTCCTACAATGAGCAGTTCTTC

v_call: TRBV4-3
d_call: TRBD1
cdr3_length: 18
clone_size: NA
j_call: TRBJ1-3
cdr3_aa: CASSQDGETGGEGNTIYF
cdr3_nt: TGCGCCAGCAGCCAAGACGGCGAGACAGGGGGCGAAGGAAACACCATATATTTT

v_call: TRBV7-9
d_call: NA
cdr3_length: 12
clone_size: NA
j_call: TRBJ1-2
cdr3_aa: CASSLEQSGYTF
cdr3_nt: TGTGCCAGCAGCTTAGAACAGAGTGGCTACACCTTC

v_call: TRBV6-1
d_call: TRBD1
cdr3_length: 15
clone_size: NA
j_call: TRBJ1-1
cdr3_aa: CASFTWRGPDTEAFF
cdr3_nt: TGTGCCAGCTTCACTTGGAGGGGGCCTGACACTGAAGCTTTCTTT

v_call: TRBV28
d_call: TRBD2
cdr3_length: 13
clone_size: NA
j_call: TRBJ2-7
cdr3_aa: CASTGLAVGSQYF
cdr3_nt: TGTGCCAGCACGGGACTAGCGGTGGGTTCCCAGTACTTC

v_call: TRBV28
d_call: NA
cdr3_length: 12
clone_size: NA
j_call: TRBJ2-7
cdr3_aa: CASSTLNSEQYF
cdr3_nt: TGTGCCAGCAGCACATTAAACAGCGAGCAGTACTTC

v_call: TRBV5-4
d_call: TRBD1
cdr3_length: 16
clone_size: NA
j_call: TRBJ2-7
cdr3_aa: CASSLRTGVWSYEQYF
cdr3_nt: TGTGCCAGCAGCTTGCGGACAGGGGTTTGGTCCTACGAGCAGTACTTC

v_call: TRBV14
d_call: NA
cdr3_length: 19
clone_size: few
j_call: TRBJ1-1
cdr3_aa: CASSQVVVSPETMNTEAFF
cdr3_nt: TGTGCCAGCAGCCAAGTGGTTGTTTCTCCGGAAACTATGAACACTGAAGCTTTCTTT

v_call: TRBV28
d_call: TRBD2
cdr3_length: 14
clone_size: once
j_call: TRBJ2-1
cdr3_aa: CASSLVGGYNEQFF
cdr3_nt: TGTGCCAGCAGTTTAGTGGGAGGGTACAATGAGCAGTTCTTC

v_call: TRBV2
d_call: NA
cdr3_length: 15
clone_size: NA
j_call: TRBJ1-2
cdr3_aa: CASSATLQPFYGYTF
cdr3_nt: TGTGCCAGCAGTGCCACCCTACAGCCTTTCTATGGCTACACCTTC

v_call: TRBV27
d_call: TRBD2
cdr3_length: 15
clone_size: NA
j_call: TRBJ2-1
cdr3_aa: CASSPGTSSYNEQFF
cdr3_nt: TGTGCCAGCAGTCCCGGGACTAGCAGCTACAATGAGCAGTTCTTC

v_call: TRBV5-4
d_call: TRBD2
cdr3_length: 16
clone_size: NA
j_call: TRBJ2-3
cdr3_aa: CASRSGLAGFTDTQYF
cdr3_nt: TGTGCCAGCAGATCTGGACTAGCGGGCTTTACAGATACGCAGTATTTT

v_call: TRBV27
d_call: TRBD1
cdr3_length: 16
clone_size: NA
j_call: TRBJ1-5
cdr3_aa: CASSLGSGQGNQPQHF
cdr3_nt: TGTGCCAGCAGTTTAGGCTCTGGACAGGGCAATCAGCCCCAGCATTTT

v_call: TRBV28
d_call: NA
cdr3_length: 16
clone_size: NA
j_call: TRBJ2-1
cdr3_aa: CASSSAPGAVGNEQFF
cdr3_nt: TGTGCCAGCAGTTCCGCTCCAGGGGCGGTAGGCAATGAGCAGTTCTTC

v_call: TRBV27
d_call: NA
cdr3_length: 11
clone_size: NA
j_call: TRBJ2-7
cdr3_aa: CASSIGGEQYF
cdr3_nt: TGTGCCAGCAGCATAGGGGGAGAGCAGTACTTC

v_call: TRBV10-2
d_call: NA
cdr3_length: 11
clone_size: medium-sized
j_call: TRBJ2-7
cdr3_aa: CASSEGGEQYF
cdr3_nt: TGCGCCAGCAGTGAGGGAGGTGAGCAGTACTTC

v_call: TRBV7-8
d_call: NA
cdr3_length: 12
clone_size: NA
j_call: TRBJ2-5
cdr3_aa: CASSLGQEEQYF
cdr3_nt: TGTGCCAGCAGCCTTGGCCAGGAAGAGCAGTACTTC

v_call: TRBV30
d_call: TRBD2
cdr3_length: 13
clone_size: NA
j_call: TRBJ2-3
cdr3_aa: CAWRLAGGDTQYF
cdr3_nt: TGTGCCTGGAGACTAGCGGGAGGGGATACGCAGTATTTT

v_call: TRBV4-2
d_call: TRBD1
cdr3_length: 14
clone_size: NA
j_call: TRBJ1-2
cdr3_aa: CASSPGQGISGYTF
cdr3_nt: TGTGCCAGCAGCCCGGGACAGGGGATAAGTGGCTACACCTTC

v_call: TRBV27
d_call: TRBD2
cdr3_length: 15
clone_size: NA
j_call: TRBJ2-7
cdr3_aa: CASSLSGSPAYEQYF
cdr3_nt: TGTGCCAGCAGTTTAAGCGGGAGCCCCGCCTACGAGCAGTACTTC

v_call: TRBV14
d_call: NA
cdr3_length: 14
clone_size: NA
j_call: TRBJ2-7
cdr3_aa: CASSQLANSYEQYF
cdr3_nt: TGTGCCAGCAGCCAGCTAGCAAATTCCTACGAGCAGTACTTC

v_call: TRBV20-1
d_call: NA
cdr3_length: 10
clone_size: NA
j_call: TRBJ2-5
cdr3_aa: CSAHGETQYF
cdr3_nt: TGCAGTGCTCACGGAGAGACCCAGTACTTC